Presented here are 7 T cell receptor beta chains from one specimen sequenced in a study of OX40 agonist ivuxolimab in advanced cancers. Sequencing used immunoSEQ multiplex PCR; TCRdb keeps in-frame clones, though not all of them. The repertoire includes 44,000 or so clones, about 90% of them detected once, and 3.4% sits in the top ten. This specimen was CD4+ or CD8+ T cells sorted from blood, taken in a trial of the OX40 agonist ivuxolimab. The receptor set was obtained from an adult with an advanced solid tumor such as melanoma, head and neck, liver or kidney cancer.

The chain recombines TRBV7-9 with TRBJ2-1, with 13 nucleotides matching TRBD2. Germline CDR1 reads SEHNR; CDR2 reads FQNEAQ (reference sequence). The CDR3 spans 14 residues. V was pared by 1 base and J by 15 bases, with 6 bases of the junction left unmatched. CDR3 nucleotides: TGTGCCAGCAGCTTAGGGACTAGCGGGAGCTTAGTGTTCTTC. Translating it yields CASSLGTSGSLVFF.

V is TRBV7-9 and J is TRBJ1-3, with D maybe TRBD1 (6 bases). The V gene lost 1 base and the J gene lost 2 bases, with 15 bases spanning the gap. CDR1 SEHNR and CDR2 FQNEAQ come from the germline V gene (reference sequence). The CDR3 runs 17 residues. DNA of the CDR3: TGTGCCAGCAGCTTAGGGGGGCCCAGACAGACTGGAAACACCATATATTTT. This encodes CASSLGGPRQTGNTIYF.

Only one count was recorded for this clone. The rearrangement links TRBV7-9 to TRBJ2-7; D is unresolved. The CDR3 loop spans 14 amino acids. The germline V and J ends were trimmed by 2 bases and 4 bases, with 12 bases remaining between them. In germline, CDR1 is SEHNR, CDR2 FQNEAQ (reference sequence). This chain's CDR3 is CASSLMWRSYEQYF. The DNA of the CDR3 is TGTGCCAGCAGCTTAATGTGGAGAAGTTACGAGCAGTACTTC.

The CDR3: CASSYSDSPNQPQHF. The CDR3 DNA follows: TGTGCCAGCAGTTACTCAGACAGCCCCAATCAGCCCCAGCATTTT. The chain is built from TRBV6-6 and TRBJ1-5, with D perhaps TRBD1 (5 bases). V was clipped by 0 bases and J by 3 bases, with 9 bases between them. Germline V gene lookup returns CDR1 MNHNY and CDR2 SVGAGI (reference sequence). The CDR3 length is 15 residues.

The genes are TRBV13 and TRBJ2-1, with D maybe TRBD1 (5 bases). Germline loops: CDR1 PRHDT, CDR2 FYEKMQ (reference sequence). This CDR3 spans 13 amino acids. V was cut by 5 bases and J by 2 bases, with 7 bases left in between. The CDR3 reads CASSPRAYNEQFF. The CDR3 nucleotides read TGTGCCAGCAGCCCCAGGGCCTACAATGAGCAGTTCTTC. Combining the CDR3 with reference TRBV13 and TRBJ2-1 gives the whole variable domain AAGVIQSPRHLIKEKRETATLKCYPIPRHDTVYWYQQGPGQDPQFLISFYEKMQSDKGSIPDRFSAQQFSDYHSELNMSSLELGDSALYFCASSPRAYNEQFFGPGTRLTVL.

By proportion, this clone is medium-sized. CDR3 loop: CAWGRGPSNQPQHF. The CDR3 bases are TGTGCCTGGGGCAGGGGGCCTAGCAATCAGCCCCAGCATTTT. This chain links TRBV30 with TRBJ1-5, with 8 nucleotides matching TRBD1. Germline V gene sequence: CDR1 GTSNPN, CDR2 SVGIG (reference sequence). The V gene end was trimmed by 5 bases and the J gene end by 0 bases; junction bases not matched to a gene: 3. The length of the CDR3 is 14 residues.

The rearrangement joins TRBV10-3 to TRBJ2-1, with D perhaps given as TRBD1 or TRBD2 (5 bases each). V was cut by 6 bases and J by 6 bases, with 18 bases left in between. Germline assignment: CDR1 ENHRY and CDR2 SYGVKD. There are 15 residues in the CDR3. CDR3 nucleotide sequence: TGTGCCATCAGGGGGGACGGATCCTTCGCCAATGAGCAGTTCTTC. It is translated as CAIRGDGSFANEQFF.